This entry lists 32 T cell receptor beta chains sequenced from one sample in a study of cytomegalovirus exposure and HLA in healthy donors. PCR was performed using 60 Vbeta and 13 Jbeta primers. Some clones are missing from TCRdb's copy, which holds only in-frame ones; the method was immunoSEQ multiplex PCR. Among some 190,000 clones listed, roughly 80% were seen once. Sequencing used PBMCs. The origin of the receptors is a woman between 50 and 59 years old in good health and CMV-seronegative.

This chain joins TRBV6-5 and TRBJ1-6; a possible D gene is TRBD1 (6 bases). The CDR3 runs to 14 residues. The V end lost 6 bases, the J end lost 4 bases, and 10 bases lay between the germline ends. Germline V gene sequence: CDR1 MNHEY, CDR2 SVGAGI. The CDR3 coding sequence is TGTGCCAGCAGAAGGGACAAGTATAATTCACCCCTCCACTTT. It yields the protein CASRRDKYNSPLHF.

The chain recombines TRBV11-2 with TRBJ2-7, with TRBD1 matching over 8 bases. CDR1 and CDR2 (germline): SGHAT, FQNNGV. There are 13 residues in the CDR3. V was pared by 5 bases and J by 7 bases, with 7 bases of the junction left unmatched. The chain's CDR3 is CASSTDRGEEQYF. The DNA of the CDR3 is TGTGCCAGCAGCACCGACAGGGGTGAAGAGCAGTACTTC.

This clone was counted only a few times. This chain links TRBV4-3 with TRBJ1-2, with 7 bases matching TRBD1. Germline CDR1 LGHNA, CDR2 YSLEER. V lost 0 bases to trimming and J lost 7 bases; unmatched junction nucleotides: 8. The CDR3 has 15 amino acids. The CDR3 sequence: CASSQDLKQGSGYTF. CDR3 in DNA: TGCGCCAGCAGCCAAGATTTGAAACAGGGGTCTGGCTACACCTTC.

This clone came up a few times. The chain recombines TRBV5-6 with TRBJ1-1; possibly TRBD1 for D (5 bases). The CDR3 contains 15 residues. CDR1 and CDR2 from the germline V gene are SGHDT and YYEEEE. The V end was cut by 4 bases, the J end by 1 base, with 14 bases between. The CDR3 loop reads CASSGGKGRNTEAFF. CDR3 nucleotide sequence: TGTGCCAGCAGCGGGGGGAAGGGAAGGAACACTGAAGCTTTCTTT.

V usage is TRBV5-4 and J usage is TRBJ2-4; D gene ambiguous. This CDR3 has 14 amino acids. The germline V and J ends were trimmed by 0 bases and 7 bases, with 11 bases remaining between them. Germline V gene sequence: CDR1 SGHNT, CDR2 YYREEE (reference sequence). CDR3 nucleotides: TGTGCCAGCAGCTTGGCCGGGTTTGGGAACATTCAGTACTTC. This sequence encodes CASSLAGFGNIQYF.

V is TRBV13 and J is TRBJ2-1, with D possibly being TRBD1 (6 bases). Germline V gene data show CDR1 as PRHDT and CDR2 as FYEKMQ (reference sequence). V shed 3 bases and J shed 2 bases, with 17 bases lying between them. This CDR3 spans 17 amino acids. The CDR3 coding sequence is TGTGCCAGCAGCTTTCCAGAAAGCAGGGGCCCCTACAATGAGCAGTTCTTC. Its protein product is CASSFPESRGPYNEQFF.

The chain has TRBV7-9 and TRBJ2-3; 7 nucleotides line up with TRBD2. The CDR3 is 16 residues long. The germline gives CDR1 SEHNR, CDR2 FQNEAQ (reference sequence). The junction had 11 bases not matched to a gene; V was cut back by 4 bases and J by 4 bases. CDR3 sequence (DNA): TGTGCCAGCAGCTGGGGGGGGGACGGAACAGCAGATACGCAGTATTTT. Translating it yields CASSWGGDGTADTQYF.

This sequence joins TRBV7-9 and TRBJ2-7; no clear D gene. CDR1 and CDR2 (germline): SEHNR, FQNEAQ (reference sequence). With 1 base removed from V and 1 base from J, the gap between germline ends came to 5 bases. The CDR3 consists of 13 residues. In nucleotides, the CDR3 is TGTGCCAGCAGCTTAGGTAGATCCTACGAGCAGTACTTC. Translation gives CASSLGRSYEQYF.

This chain joins TRBV5-1 and TRBJ2-4; possible D gene TRBD2, 6 bases. Germline assignment: CDR1 SGHRS and CDR2 YFSETQ. The CDR3 contains 12 residues. V gave up 4 bases and J gave up 14 bases, with 16 bases separating them. CDR3 bases: TGCGCCAGCAGCCCGGAGGGCCCCCGGAAGTACTTC. Residues: CASSPEGPRKYF.

This chain uses TRBV28 with TRBJ2-1; possible D gene TRBD2, 5 bases. Germline lookup yields CDR1 MDHEN and CDR2 SYDVKM. V was trimmed by 2 bases and J by 7 bases, leaving 12 bases between them. This CDR3 spans 14 amino acids. The CDR3 reads CASSLDLTGNEQFF. The CDR3 bases are TGTGCCAGCAGTTTAGATTTGACGGGGAATGAGCAGTTCTTC. The whole variable domain, filled in from reference TRBV28 and TRBJ2-1, reads DVKVTQSSRYLVKRTGEKVFLECVQDMDHENMFWYRQDPGLGLRLIYFSYDVKMKEKGDIPEGYSVSREKKERFSLILESASTNQTSMYLCASSLDLTGNEQFFGPGTRLTVL.

The chain employs TRBV5-1 and TRBJ1-6; D might be TRBD1 (6 bases). Trimming removed 1 base from V and 6 bases from J, with 14 bases in between. This CDR3 comprises 16 residues. The germline V gene has CDR1 SGHRS and CDR2 YFSETQ. The CDR3 here is CASSLKGPQGNSPLHF. The CDR3 DNA follows: TGCGCCAGCAGCTTGAAGGGGCCACAGGGTAATTCACCCCTCCACTTT.

CDR3 sequence (DNA): TGTGCCAGCAGTGTCCTCTACGAGCAGTACTTC. Its protein product is CASSVLYEQYF. The chain links TRBV6-1 to TRBJ2-7; D is unclear. The germline V gene encodes CDR1 MNHNS and CDR2 SASEGT. V lost 4 bases to trimming and J lost 3 bases, with 4 bases between them. CDR3 length: 11 amino acids.

This chain links TRBV19 with TRBJ2-3; 8 bases are shared with TRBD2. The V gene's germline CDR1 is LNHDA and CDR2 SQIVND (reference sequence). The CDR3 consists of 14 residues. V shed 8 bases and J 2 bases; nucleotides not matched to a gene: 6. The CDR3 spells CASARGASTDTQYF. The CDR3 coding sequence is TGTGCCAGTGCGCGGGGGGCTTCCACAGATACGCAGTATTTT.

The chain combines TRBV5-5 with TRBJ1-4; D may be TRBD1 (6 bases). Germline V gene sequence: CDR1 SGHKS, CDR2 YYEKEE (reference sequence). Trimming took off 5 bases at V and 0 bases at J, with 14 bases between the two ends. The CDR3 loop spans 16 amino acids. The DNA of the CDR3 is TGTGCCAGCAGTAGCACCACAGGGACAACTAATGAAAAACTGTTTTTT. Its protein product is CASSSTTGTTNEKLFF.

The rearrangement uses TRBV18 and TRBJ1-1; D is unclear. Per germline, CDR1 KGHSH and CDR2 LQKENI. The CDR3 is made up of 12 amino acids. The V and J ends lost 2 bases and 10 bases respectively, with 11 bases between them. DNA of the CDR3: TGTGCCAGCTCACCAGAGGCGTCGAGAGCTTTCTTT. It translates to CASSPEASRAFF.

This chain uses TRBV5-1 with TRBJ2-5; the D gene is possibly TRBD2 (6 bases). The end of the DNA aligns better with TRBJ2-7, so the J call may be wrong. CDR3 size: 15 residues. Germline loops: CDR1 SGHRS, CDR2 YFSETQ. In DNA, the CDR3 is TGCGCCAGCAGCTTGGCAAGTCACCGGGGGAACGAGCAGTACTTC. Protein product: CASSLASHRGNEQYF.

V is TRBV5-1 and J is TRBJ2-7, with D tentatively TRBD1 (6 bases). The germline V gene encodes CDR1 SGHRS and CDR2 YFSETQ. Trimming removed 2 bases from V and 4 bases from J, with 13 bases in between. This CDR3 comprises 14 residues. CDR3 DNA: TGCGCCAGCAGCTTTGGGGGCTGGGAGTACGAGCAGTACTTC. Residues: CASSFGGWEYEQYF.

The chain has TRBV7-3 and TRBJ1-1; maybe TRBD1 (6 bases). This CDR3 has 14 amino acids. The ends were cut back, 4 bases at V and 6 bases at J, with 15 bases in the middle. Germline V gives CDR1 SGHTA, CDR2 FQGTGA. The CDR3 region has the DNA TGTGCCAGCAGCTCCCTCCGGGACACAGCTGAAGCTTTCTTT. Protein product: CASSSLRDTAEAFF.

On this clone itself: One junction end does not reproduce the germline sequence, and a read error may be involved. The chain uses TRBV5-4 and TRBJ2-3; TRBD1 agrees at 7 bases. The germline CDR1 and CDR2 sequences are SGHNT and YYREEE (reference sequence). The CDR3 is made up of 15 amino acids. The CDR3 protein is CASSLGQSFTDTQYF. CDR3 DNA: TGTGCCAGCAGTTTGGGACAGAGTTTCACAGATACGCAGTATTTT.

Here the CDR3 reads CASSLGWDSRAEAFF. CDR3 nucleotide sequence: TGTGCCAGCAGCCTTGGCTGGGACAGTAGGGCTGAAGCTTTCTTT. This chain links TRBV7-3 with TRBJ1-1; 7 positions agree with TRBD1. Germline V lookup: CDR1 SGHTA, CDR2 FQGTGA. The CDR3 contains 15 residues. The V and J ends lost 5 bases and 6 bases, in that order; junction bases with no gene match: 12.

The genes are TRBV25-1 and TRBJ1-2; TRBD1 matches at 8 bases. This CDR3 spans 15 amino acids. The V segment lost 6 bases and the J segment 4 bases; nucleotides outside the gene matches: 10. From germline, CDR1 is MGHDK and CDR2 SYGVNS. This CDR3 reads CASSDNGQGGYGYTF. The CDR3 DNA reads TGTGCCAGCAGCGATAACGGACAGGGTGGCTATGGCTACACCTTC.

The CDR3 coding sequence is TGCGCCAGCAGCTTGGACAACAATCAGCCCCAGCATTTT. It is translated as CASSLDNNQPQHF. V and J are TRBV5-1 and TRBJ1-5, with unresolved D. Germline V CDR1 and CDR2: SGHRS, YFSETQ. The V end was cut by 0 bases, the J end by 3 bases, with 4 bases between. This CDR3 has 13 residues. Full variable domain (remainder filled in from reference TRBV5-1 and TRBJ1-5): KAGVTQTPRYLIKTRGQQVTLSCSPISGHRSVSWYQQTPGQGLQFLFEYFSETQRNKGNFPGRFSGRQFSNSRSEMNVSTLELGDSALYLCASSLDNNQPQHFGDGTRLSIL.

The chain links TRBV5-1 to TRBJ2-7; maybe TRBD2 (5 bases). Trimming removed 4 bases from V and 2 bases from J, with 7 bases in between. The CDR3 is 12 residues long. Germline V gives CDR1 SGHRS, CDR2 YFSETQ. The CDR3 is CASSPGAYEQYF. The CDR3 DNA is TGCGCCAGCAGCCCCGGGGCCTACGAGCAGTACTTC.

V usage is TRBV7-9 and J usage is TRBJ1-4, with 8 bases identical to TRBD1. Trimming cost V 2 bases and J 3 bases; bases outside gene matches: 2. Germline V gene data show CDR1 as SEHNR and CDR2 as FQNEAQ (reference sequence). The CDR3 has 15 amino acids. In nucleotides, the CDR3 is TGTGCCAGCAGCTTAATACAGGGGGCTAATGAAAAACTGTTTTTT. It encodes CASSLIQGANEKLFF. Filled out from reference TRBV7-9 and TRBJ1-4, the complete variable domain reads DTGVSQNPRHKITKRGQNVTFRCDPISEHNRLYWYRQTLGQGPEFLTYFQNEAQLEKSRLLSDRFSAERPKGSFSTLEIQRTEQGDSAMYLCASSLIQGANEKLFFGSGTQLSVL.

The chain combines TRBV4-3 with TRBJ2-1; D may be TRBD2 (5 bases). Germline loops: CDR1 LGHNA, CDR2 YSLEER. The CDR3 has 16 residues. Trimming shortened V by 0 bases and J by 1 base, and 10 bases separated the two germline ends. CDR3 sequence reads: CASSQDLGRSYNEQFF. The DNA for the CDR3 is TGCGCCAGCAGCCAAGATTTAGGGAGATCCTACAATGAGCAGTTCTTC.

V usage is TRBV19 and J usage is TRBJ1-1; D is undetermined. Trimming shortened V by 7 bases and J by 2 bases, and 20 bases separated the two germline ends. The CDR3 covers 16 residues. Looked up from germline, CDR1 is LNHDA and CDR2 is SQIVND (reference sequence). CDR3 sequence reads: CASTLYPLDPNTEAFF. CDR3 coding DNA: TGTGCCAGTACCCTTTATCCGCTAGATCCTAACACTGAAGCTTTCTTT.

This clone was seen just once. This chain joins TRBV7-3 and TRBJ2-2; 7 bases align to TRBD1. CDR3 length equals 15 residues. With 1 base clipped from V and 4 bases from J, the junction kept 3 bases outside the gene matches. Germline CDR1 and CDR2: SGHTA and FQGTGA. CDR3 sequence: CASSLSGQVTGELFF. For the CDR3, the DNA is TGTGCCAGCAGCTTAAGCGGACAGGTCACCGGGGAGCTGTTTTTT. The full variable domain, completed using reference TRBV7-3 and TRBJ2-2, is GAGVSQTPSNKVTEKGKYVELRCDPISGHTALYWYRQSLGQGPEFLIYFQGTGAADDSGLPNDRFFAVRPEGSVSTLKIQRTERGDSAVYLCASSLSGQVTGELFFGEGSRLTVL.

The chain couples TRBV18 to TRBJ2-7, with 8 nucleotides matching TRBD1. The V segment lost 4 bases and the J segment 2 bases; nucleotides outside the gene matches: 7. Germline CDR1 and CDR2: KGHSH and LQKENI. The CDR3 is 15 residues long. CDR3 in amino acids: CASSLTGTGAYEQYF. The CDR3 DNA sequence: TGTGCCAGCTCACTTACGGGGACAGGAGCCTACGAGCAGTACTTC.

This chain links TRBV15 with TRBJ2-7, with TRBD1 matching 7 bases. Germline V gene lookup returns CDR1 LNHNV and CDR2 YYDKDF (reference sequence). This CDR3 has 15 amino acids. V trimming: 3 bases; J trimming: 1 base; junction bases outside the gene matches: 6. The CDR3 loop is CATSSDGQVSYEQYF. The CDR3 region has the DNA TGTGCCACCAGCAGCGACGGACAGGTATCCTACGAGCAGTACTTC.

The chain employs TRBV9 and TRBJ1-4, with D maybe TRBD1 (6 bases). The V gene lost 3 bases and the J gene lost 4 bases, with 13 bases spanning the gap. The CDR3 totals 15 residues. Per the germline V gene, CDR1 is SGDLS and CDR2 is YYNGEE. The CDR3 nucleotides read TGTGCCAGCAGCGACCCGACAGGAATTAATGAAAAACTGTTTTTT. Protein product: CASSDPTGINEKLFF.

This clone has only a few counts. One end of the junction varies from germline; a read error may be responsible. The chain joins TRBV7-7 to TRBJ2-3; 9 positions agree with TRBD1. The CDR3 is 14 residues long. CDR1 and CDR2 from the germline V gene are SSHAT and FNYEAQ (reference sequence). This CDR3 is CASSPGQGADTQYF. The CDR3 DNA follows: TGTGCTAGCAGCCCGGGACAGGGTGCAGATACGCAGTATTTT. Combining the CDR3 with reference TRBV7-7 and TRBJ2-3 gives the whole variable domain GAGVSQSPRYKVTKRGQDVTLRCDPISSHATLYWYQQALGQGPEFLTYFNYEAQPDKSGLPSDRFSAERPEGSISTLTIQRTEQRDSAMYRCASSPGQGADTQYFGPGTRLTVL.

This clone was detected a few times. The CDR3 protein is CASSLQGNTIYF. CDR3 bases: TGCGCCAGCAGCCTCCAGGGGAACACCATATATTTT. This chain connects TRBV4-1 to TRBJ1-3; TRBD1 might be the D (6 bases). V was cut by 4 bases and J by 7 bases, with 8 bases left in between. This CDR3 comprises 12 residues. The germline gives CDR1 MGHRA, CDR2 YSYEKL.